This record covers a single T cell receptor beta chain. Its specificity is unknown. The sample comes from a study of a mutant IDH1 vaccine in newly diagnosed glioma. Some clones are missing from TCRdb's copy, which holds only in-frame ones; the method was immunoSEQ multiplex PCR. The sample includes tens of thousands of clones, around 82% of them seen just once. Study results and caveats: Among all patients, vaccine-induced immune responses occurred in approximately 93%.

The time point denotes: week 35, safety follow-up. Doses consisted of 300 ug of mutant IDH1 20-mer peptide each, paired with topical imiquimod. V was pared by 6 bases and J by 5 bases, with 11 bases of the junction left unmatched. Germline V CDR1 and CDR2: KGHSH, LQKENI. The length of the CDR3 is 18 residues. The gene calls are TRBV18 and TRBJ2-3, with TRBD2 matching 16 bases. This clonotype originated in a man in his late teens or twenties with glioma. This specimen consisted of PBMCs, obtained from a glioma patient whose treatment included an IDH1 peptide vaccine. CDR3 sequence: CASSPGLAGGPGRDTQYF. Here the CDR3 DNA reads TGTGCCAGCTCGCCGGGACTAGCGGGAGGGCCGGGAAGAGATACGCAGTATTTT.